This T cell receptor beta chain originates from a study of blood T cell repertoires in COVID-19 (TCRdb year 2020). Notes on the research overall: Collaborator samples came from the United States, Italy and Spain and covered acute and convalescent phases of COVID-19. A de-identified subject ID, COVID-19 status, age in years and sex were almost always included in the sample metadata. Where available, HLA class I and class II types were obtained from metadata supplied by the sample provider rather than from assay-based typing. The material from the prospective study consisted of cDNA or gDNA derived from T cells, B-cell-depleted T cells, or PBMCs. The repertoires were released in a freely available public database intended as a resource for research on the immune response to SARS-CoV-2. The samples were drawn from two sources: the first 160 participants of the ongoing ImmuneRACE study, and 1,200 or so subjects contributed by 6 global collaborators. The dataset comprised deeply sampled blood TCRbeta repertoires from subjects exposed to, actively infected with, or recovered from COVID-19.

This clone is a singleton in its sample. Its antigen has not been determined. Base qualities are not provided; no much larger clone lies one nucleotide away. Each collaborating institution followed its own protocols to collect whole blood in K2EDTA tubes. Collaborator samples were shipped for TCRbeta analysis as frozen whole blood, isolated PBMCs, or DNA extracted from either sample type. The trim is 5 bases for V and 6 bases for J, with a gap of 17 bases between the germline ends. Looking up the germline V gene (reference sequence) yields CDR1 SGHNT and CDR2 YYREEE. The CDR3 spans 14 residues, from the cysteine through the phenylalanine. Only the CDR3 DNA is retained, 42 bases long and in frame from the first base. TCRbeta CDR3 regions were amplified from genomic DNA by means of the immunoSEQ Assay, a bias-controlled multiplex PCR. As for the authors' bioinformatics: The number of nucleated cells in each sample was estimated by amplification of reference gene primers within the assay. To quantify the absolute abundance of each unique TCRbeta CDR3 rearrangement, sequence reads were collapsed and filtered. For each sample, productive Simpson clonality was calculated as the square root of Simpson's diversity index across productive rearrangements. Entries here come from immuneACCESS through TCRdb and include only in-frame sequences with V and J called. Some clones fail to appear in such tables; in the studies checked, an unresolved V gene covers under half of the shortfall, and the cause of the remainder is unknown. Clonal size and the V and J genes are those of that table, whereas D and trimming came from the DNA. Present in this sample are 300,000 to 400,000 clones, about 87% of which were seen just once. About 3% of the sample is held by the ten biggest clonotypes.

Broad study findings and their caveats: The amount of clinical and demographic metadata varied by source and participant and was provided uncurated.

The sequence links TRBV5-4 to TRBJ1-2, with a weak D call of TRBD1 (6 bases match). The material sequenced was peripheral blood. The receptor was derived from a human donor in a cohort sampled during active COVID-19. The nucleotide sequence reads as follows: TGTGCCAGCAGGGGGGCGCAGACGGTAGATGGCTACACCTTC. Its translation is CASRGAQTVDGYTF.